The 18 T cell receptor beta chains below all came from one sample that was sequenced in a study of cytomegalovirus exposure and HLA in healthy donors. Primers: 60 Vbeta forward and 13 Jbeta reverse. Clones were read by immunoSEQ multiplex PCR, and TCRdb kept only the in-frame ones, dropping some. The top ten clones hold about 0.98% of a sample with approximately 160,000 clones, around four fifths of them seen once. Sequencing was performed on PBMCs. These receptor sequences come from a girl aged 2-10 years in good health and CMV-seropositive.

The genes are TRBV7-2 and TRBJ2-3, with D possibly TRBD2 on 5 matching bases. The germline V gene encodes CDR1 SGHTA and CDR2 FQGNSA. This CDR3 spans 15 amino acids. Trimming stripped 7 bases from V and 2 bases from J, with 16 bases between. The CDR3 DNA is TGTGCCAGCATTTACCGGGCTAGCCCCACAGATACGCAGTATTTT. Translating it yields CASIYRASPTDTQYF.

A single count supports this clone. The chain combines TRBV5-4 with TRBJ1-3, with D unclear. Trimming cost V 0 bases and J 0 bases, with 7 bases left between them. From germline, CDR1 is SGHNT and CDR2 YYREEE (reference sequence). The CDR3 is 15 amino acids. This CDR3 reads CASSLDPSSGNTIYF. DNA of the CDR3: TGTGCCAGCAGCTTGGATCCCAGCTCTGGAAACACCATATATTTT.

The CDR3: CASKGWAGPTDTQYF. The CDR3 coding sequence is TGTGCCAGCAAGGGGTGGGCGGGGCCCACAGATACGCAGTATTTT. The chain links TRBV7-9 to TRBJ2-3; D perhaps matches TRBD2 (6 bases). This CDR3 comprises 15 residues. V was shortened by 7 bases and J by 2 bases, with 16 bases between the two germline ends. Looked up from germline, CDR1 is SEHNR and CDR2 is FQNEAQ (reference sequence).

This chain uses TRBV2 with TRBJ2-1; TRBD2 is a possible D gene (5 bases). The V end lost 1 base, the J end lost 2 bases, and 9 bases lay between the germline ends. Germline V gives CDR1 SNHLY, CDR2 FYNNEI. CDR3 length: 15 residues. The CDR3 sequence: CASSEEGVAYNEQFF. The CDR3, as DNA: TGTGCCAGCAGTGAAGAGGGAGTGGCCTACAATGAGCAGTTCTTC. The full variable domain, its missing parts supplied by reference TRBV2 and TRBJ2-1, is EPEVTQTPSHQVTQMGQEVILRCVPISNHLYFYWYRQILGQKVEFLVSFYNNEISEKSEIFDDQFSVERPDGSNFTLKIRSTKLEDSAMYFCASSEEGVAYNEQFFGPGTRLTVL.

The chain links TRBV28 to TRBJ1-5; D is unclear. The CDR3 has 15 residues. CDR1 is MDHEN, CDR2 SYDVKM, per germline. Trimming pared 2 bases from V and 0 bases from J, leaving 8 bases between. The CDR3 DNA sequence: TGTGCCAGCAGTTTAACACCTTATAGCAATCAGCCCCAGCATTTT. Translation gives CASSLTPYSNQPQHF. Combining the CDR3 with reference TRBV28 and TRBJ1-5 gives the whole variable domain DVKVTQSSRYLVKRTGEKVFLECVQDMDHENMFWYRQDPGLGLRLIYFSYDVKMKEKGDIPEGYSVSREKKERFSLILESASTNQTSMYLCASSLTPYSNQPQHFGDGTRLSIL.

This chain links TRBV21-1 with TRBJ1-5; the table assigns TRBD1, which was not confirmed against the DNA. TRBV21-1 has pseudogene status. The CDR3 runs 14 residues. The CDR3 nucleotides read TGTGCCAGCAGCAATGACAACATGGATCAGCCCCAGCATTTT. Protein: CASSNDNMDQPQHF.

J is TRBJ2-3 and V is TRBV30; D might be TRBD2 (6 bases). Trimming removed 5 bases at V and 10 bases at J, with 25 bases between. This CDR3 spans 15 amino acids. Germline-derived CDR1 and CDR2 are GTSNPN and SVGIG (reference sequence). CDR3 loop: CAWEKGTSSAHAQYF. CDR3 nucleotide sequence: TGTGCCTGGGAGAAAGGGACTTCCTCGGCACATGCGCAGTATTTT.

The rearrangement uses TRBV7-3 and TRBJ2-1; TRBD2 might be the D (6 bases). The V and J ends lost 1 base and 1 base respectively, with 11 bases between them. In germline, CDR1 is SGHTA, CDR2 FQGTGA. The CDR3 consists of 16 residues. The CDR3 here is CASSLRAEGSYNEQFF. For the CDR3, the DNA is TGTGCCAGCAGCTTAAGGGCGGAGGGGTCCTACAATGAGCAGTTCTTC.

The V and J genes are TRBV5-8 and TRBJ1-6, with 10 nucleotides matching TRBD1. The V gene's germline CDR1 is SGHTS and CDR2 YDEGEE. Unmatched junction bases numbered 4, after V lost 3 bases and J lost 7 bases. The CDR3 has 15 amino acids. The CDR3 DNA reads TGTGCCAGCAGCTCGGGGACAGGGGCAAATTCACCCCTCCACTTT. This gives the protein CASSSGTGANSPLHF.

The chain uses TRBV2 and TRBJ2-1, with D unclear. The germline gives CDR1 SNHLY, CDR2 FYNNEI. V shed 1 base and J shed 0 bases, with 10 bases lying between them. This CDR3 spans 16 amino acids. CDR3 sequence: CASSEVQVPSYNEQFF. CDR3 DNA: TGTGCCAGCAGTGAAGTCCAGGTACCCTCCTACAATGAGCAGTTCTTC.

The chain links TRBV6-5 to TRBJ1-2; no firm D call. The CDR3 loop spans 14 amino acids. The V end lost 7 bases, the J end lost 0 bases, and 12 bases lay between the germline ends. Looked up from germline, CDR1 is MNHEY and CDR2 is SVGAGI. Here the CDR3 DNA reads TGTGCCAGCATGCGGGCCGCAGCTAACTATGGCTACACCTTC. Amino acid sequence: CASMRAAANYGYTF.

The chain carries TRBV28 and TRBJ2-7; D is perhaps TRBD1 (6 bases). V lost 2 bases and J lost 2, with 7 bases in between. This CDR3 has 13 amino acids. CDR1 and CDR2 (germline): MDHEN, SYDVKM. In DNA form, the CDR3 reads TGTGCCAGCAGTTTAACAGGGACCTACGAGCAGTACTTC. This sequence encodes CASSLTGTYEQYF.

This chain links TRBV18 with TRBJ2-2, with a tentative D call TRBD1 (6 bases). V was clipped by 4 bases and J by 1 base, with 7 bases between them. The V gene's germline CDR1 is KGHSH and CDR2 LQKENI. This CDR3 comprises 14 residues. CDR3 DNA sequence: TGTGCCAGCTCACGGGGACAGAACACCGGGGAGCTGTTTTTT. Translating it yields CASSRGQNTGELFF. The full variable domain, with the rest looked up from reference TRBV18 and TRBJ2-2, is NAGVMQNPRHLVRRRGQEARLRCSPMKGHSHVYWYRQLPEEGLKFMVYLQKENIIDESGMPKERFSAEFPKEGPSILRIQQVVRGDSAAYFCASSRGQNTGELFFGEGSRLTVL.

This chain joins TRBV5-1 and TRBJ1-1; no reliable D call. The CDR3 consists of 14 residues. Trimming took 0 bases from V and 4 from J, leaving 10 bases between them. Germline V gene data show CDR1 as SGHRS and CDR2 as YFSETQ. The chain's CDR3 is CASSLGSSSTEAFF. CDR3 in DNA: TGCGCCAGCAGCTTGGGGTCATCCAGCACTGAAGCTTTCTTT.

This clone was found a few times. V gene TRBV9 combines with J gene TRBJ2-5, with D possibly being TRBD2 (6 bases). Trimming stripped 0 bases from V and 5 bases from J, with 14 bases between. The CDR3 loop spans 15 amino acids. CDR1 is SGDLS and CDR2 is YYNGEE in the germline V gene. This CDR3 is CASSVEGTRRETQYF. Here the CDR3 DNA reads TGTGCCAGCAGCGTAGAAGGGACTCGAAGGGAGACCCAGTACTTC. The entire variable domain, with the rest obtained from reference TRBV9 and TRBJ2-5, is as follows: DSGVTQTPKHLITATGQRVTLRCSPRSGDLSVYWYQQSLDQGLQFLIQYYNGEERAKGNILERFSAQQFPDLHSELNLSSLELGDSALYFCASSVEGTRRETQYFGPGTRLLVL.

V is TRBV5-6 and J is TRBJ1-5, with a possible D match to TRBD1 (5 bases). Trimming removed 1 base at V and 5 bases at J, with 16 bases between. The CDR3 runs to 16 residues. CDR1 is SGHDT and CDR2 is YYEEEE in the germline V gene. CDR3 coding DNA: TGTGCCAGCAGCTTGTTTATGGCCGACAGCGATCAGCCCCAGCATTTT. This encodes CASSLFMADSDQPQHF.

This clone was counted a single time. The J gene is TRBJ2-7, the V gene TRBV14, with 8 bases matching TRBD1. The CDR3 extends over 14 amino acids. Germline-derived CDR1 and CDR2 are SGHDN and FVKESK. Trimming at V came to 1 base and at J to 2 bases, leaving 1 base not matched to a gene. CDR3 in amino acids: CASSQGTGPYEQYF. CDR3 DNA sequence: TGTGCCAGCAGCCAAGGGACAGGGCCCTACGAGCAGTACTTC.

This sequence joins TRBV4-1 and TRBJ1-1, with 10 nucleotides matching TRBD1. V lost 0 bases, J lost 10 bases, and 11 bases stayed unmatched. This CDR3 has 16 residues. CDR1 is MGHRA, CDR2 YSYEKL, per germline. For the CDR3, the DNA is TGCGCCAGCAGCCAAGATTTGGTGCGACAGGGGGCGAGAGCTTTCTTT. It is translated as CASSQDLVRQGARAFF.